This T cell receptor beta chain stems from a study of response to subunit inactivated influenza vaccine (dated by TCRdb to about 2018). About the full investigation: To follow how T cells responded to a trivalent subunit inactivated influenza vaccine, the researchers relied on deep quantitative profiling of the T cell receptor repertoire. Summary of the overall study and its limitations: It was suggested by the authors that each seasonal influenza vaccination may recruit only a limited number of new T cells.

A note on this clonotype: The clone's antigen remains unknown. No per-base quality is available; no much larger clone lies one base away.

The library was generated by RT-PCR. Reads for this sample came from an Illumina HiSeq 2500. The public reads were reprocessed in TCRdb via fastp at Q25 and MiXCR, keeping in-frame beta chains. When rows share a CDR3 protein, they turn into one entry using the most common DNA and genes. For this sample there are about 190,000 distinct CDR3 sequences; approximately 15% appear just once. Roughly 24% of the sample rests with the top ten. The TCR was taken from a man aged 50 or older who received an inactivated influenza vaccine. Donor details come from another sample of the same person, matched by shared clones. Sequencing used CD8+ T cells sorted from PBMCs, obtained more than 4 days after vaccination.

The CDR3 protein sequence reads: CASSAQGEVRNTEAFF. The DNA reads TGTGCCAGCAGCGCCCAGGGGGAAGTAAGGAACACTGAAGCTTTCTTT. This sequence uses TRBV9 and TRBJ1-1; TRBD1 agrees with 7 junctional bases. CDR3 length: 16 amino acids, cysteine to phenylalanine. CDR3 DNA is the only sequence kept; it has 48 bases, read in frame from the first base. The germline V and J ends show losses of 3 bases and 1 base respectively, and no gene match explains 9 bases of the junction. Looking up the germline V gene yields CDR1 SGDLS and CDR2 YYNGEE.